The 19 T cell receptor beta chains given below trace back to one sample, sequenced in a study of T-cell memory formation after mild COVID-19. MiXCR, run by TCRdb on the 5' RACE reads, gives a single entry per CDR3 protein. The sample yields a few hundred thousand distinct CDR3 sequences, approximately 16% seen once. The specimen sequenced was PBMCs or a T cell subset sorted from them (not recorded which). These receptors all come from a young man who had mild COVID-19 (a few samples of this study predate the infection). Cell type and time point are not known.

DNA of the CDR3: TGTGCCAGCAGCGAAGGACAGGGTCTTTGGTATGGCTACACCTTC. This codes for CASSEGQGLWYGYTF. The chain recombines TRBV9 with TRBJ1-2, with TRBD1 matching 8 bases. The V segment lost 3 bases and the J segment 5 bases; nucleotides outside the gene matches: 9. Germline CDR1 reads SGDLS; CDR2 reads YYNGEE. The CDR3 has 15 residues.

The rearrangement joins TRBV20-1 to TRBJ2-5; no clear D. CDR3 length: 11 amino acids. Germline CDR1 reads DFQATT; CDR2 reads SNEGSKA (reference sequence). Trimming pared 6 bases from V and 1 base from J, leaving 6 bases between. Written as DNA, the CDR3 is TGCAGTGCCAGCGTCCAAGAGACCCAGTACTTC. It translates to CSASVQETQYF.

This clonotype turned up a few times. The chain uses TRBV20-1 and TRBJ2-2; no definite D call. Trimming shortened V by 5 bases and J by 7 bases, and 11 bases separated the two germline ends. CDR1 DFQATT and CDR2 SNEGSKA come from the germline V gene (reference sequence). The CDR3 has 12 amino acids. The CDR3 here is CSAPFWGGELFF. DNA of the CDR3: TGCAGTGCTCCCTTCTGGGGCGGGGAGCTGTTTTTT.

This rearrangement joins TRBV14 to TRBJ1-1; the D is unclear. Trimming left V 3 bases short and J 0 bases short, with 8 bases between. This CDR3 is built from 14 residues. Germline CDR1 reads SGHDN; CDR2 reads FVKESK. As DNA, the CDR3 is TGTGCCAGCAGCCAGCAACACTTGAACACTGAAGCTTTCTTT. This sequence encodes CASSQQHLNTEAFF.

This clonotype was recorded at least ten times. The chain combines TRBV18 with TRBJ2-7, with D possibly TRBD2 on 7 matching bases. Trimming pared 2 bases from V and 5 bases from J, leaving 19 bases between. The germline V gene has CDR1 KGHSH and CDR2 LQKENI. The CDR3 loop spans 16 amino acids. The CDR3 bases are TGTGCCAGCTCACCAGGTGTCGGAAGGGGGGGAGACGAGCAGTACTTC. Protein: CASSPGVGRGGDEQYF.

This clonotype was observed many times. The rearrangement links TRBV12-3 or TRBV12-4 to TRBJ2-4, with D unclear. The CDR3 runs to 14 residues. V was pared by 6 bases and J by 4 bases, with 13 bases between. Here the CDR3 reads CASRPRAAKNIQYF. The CDR3 DNA is TGTGCCAGCAGACCCCGGGCGGCTAAAAACATTCAGTACTTC.

This clonotype was counted ten times or more. This chain links TRBV5-1 with TRBJ2-1; D remains unclear. In germline, CDR1 is SGHRS, CDR2 YFSETQ. This CDR3 has 11 amino acids. Trimming took off 7 bases at V and 10 bases at J, with 12 bases between the two ends. CDR3 nucleotide sequence: TGCGCCAGCCGCGAAAGTTACGAGCAGTTCTTC. Translated: CASRESYEQFF.

This clonotype was counted only a few times. The CDR3 region is CASSPRYNSPLHF. In nucleotides, the CDR3 is TGTGCCAGCAGCCCCCGGTATAATTCACCCCTCCACTTT. V and J are TRBV11-2 and TRBJ1-6; unclear D gene. Germline V gene lookup returns CDR1 SGHAT and CDR2 FQNNGV. The CDR3 consists of 13 residues. Trimming left V 5 bases short and J 4 bases short, with 6 bases between.

V gene TRBV25-1 combines with J gene TRBJ2-7, with D perhaps matching TRBD1 (6 bases). This CDR3 region has 14 residues. CDR1 and CDR2 from the germline V gene are MGHDK and SYGVNS. Trimming shortened V by 6 bases and J by 7 bases, and 19 bases separated the two germline ends. The chain's CDR3 is CASSHRVRVGEQYF. CDR3 bases: TGTGCCAGCAGCCACAGGGTAAGGGTCGGTGAGCAGTACTTC.

This clonotype was observed a handful of times. V and J are TRBV10-3 and TRBJ2-2; D remains ambiguous. CDR3 length: 12 residues. The germline V gene encodes CDR1 ENHRY and CDR2 SYGVKD. V shed 0 bases and J shed 8 bases, with 4 bases lying between them. The CDR3: CAISESLGELFF. The CDR3 bases are TGTGCCATCAGTGAGTCGTTGGGGGAGCTGTTTTTT.

The CDR3 region has the DNA TGCGCCAGCAGCCAAGATACCCTGAGGAGCGGCTACACCTTC. Protein product: CASSQDTLRSGYTF. V and J are TRBV4-3 and TRBJ1-2; no definite D call. Germline CDR1 reads LGHNA; CDR2 reads YSLEER. Between the trimmed V and J ends, which lost 0 bases and 8 bases, there was a span of 13 bases. The CDR3 runs 14 residues.

The V gene is TRBV4-3, the J gene TRBJ1-4, with D tentatively TRBD1 (5 bases). Per germline, CDR1 LGHNA and CDR2 YSLEER. The CDR3 totals 15 residues. Trimming removed 1 base at V and 7 bases at J, with 13 bases between. This CDR3 is CASSQVGTSGEKLFF. The CDR3 DNA reads as TGCGCCAGCAGCCAAGTCGGGACGTCGGGTGAAAAACTGTTTTTT.

This rearrangement joins TRBV19 to TRBJ1-4; D is undetermined. V dropped 10 bases and J dropped 1 base, with 13 bases sitting between them. CDR1 is LNHDA, CDR2 SQIVND, per germline (reference sequence). The CDR3 consists of 14 residues. CDR3 sequence reads: CAISPSGTNEKLFF. CDR3 nucleotide sequence: TGTGCCATTTCACCCTCGGGAACTAATGAAAAACTGTTTTTT.

This clonotype was counted only a few times. The V call is TRBV12-3 or TRBV12-4, the J call TRBJ2-4; weak D call: TRBD1 (6 bases). The CDR3 has 17 residues. Trimming pared 5 bases from V and 7 bases from J, leaving 24 bases between. The CDR3 DNA sequence: TGTGCCAGCAGTGGAAGGACAGCCGGGCAGGAACTGAACATTCAGTACTTC. Encoded protein: CASSGRTAGQELNIQYF.

The V call is TRBV18, the J call TRBJ1-4; tentative D call: TRBD1 (5 bases). Germline CDR1 KGHSH, CDR2 LQKENI. Trimming took 3 bases from V and 0 from J, leaving 8 bases between them. The CDR3 length is 15 residues. The CDR3 sequence: CASSPGHATNEKLFF. CDR3 coding DNA: TGTGCCAGCTCACCCGGACACGCAACTAATGAAAAACTGTTTTTT.

There are a few counts of this clonotype. V usage is TRBV5-1 and J usage is TRBJ1-2; D unresolved. Trimming left V 2 bases short and J 8 bases short, with 13 bases between. The CDR3 is made up of 13 amino acids. CDR1 and CDR2 (germline): SGHRS, YFSETQ. CDR3 sequence reads: CASSFSAALGYTF. Written as DNA, the CDR3 is TGCGCCAGCAGCTTTTCTGCCGCCCTAGGCTACACCTTC. Looking up the rest from reference TRBV5-1 and TRBJ1-2 gives the full variable domain: KAGVTQTPRYLIKTRGQQVTLSCSPISGHRSVSWYQQTPGQGLQFLFEYFSETQRNKGNFPGRFSGRQFSNSRSEMNVSTLELGDSALYLCASSFSAALGYTFGSGTRLTVV.

The chain couples TRBV7-9 to TRBJ2-1; 7 nucleotides line up with TRBD1. The CDR3 loop spans 11 amino acids. V shed 4 bases, J shed 16 bases, and the junction held 7 bases outside the gene matches. Germline V gene data show CDR1 as SEHNR and CDR2 as FQNEAQ (reference sequence). The CDR3 sequence: CASSSPTGPFF. CDR3 nucleotide sequence: TGTGCCAGCAGCTCCCCGACAGGGCCATTCTTC.

This clonotype was found a few times. The chain combines TRBV4-2 with TRBJ2-1; 9 positions agree with TRBD2. The V gene's germline CDR1 is LGHNA and CDR2 YNFKEQ. With 1 base clipped from V and 6 bases from J, the junction kept 10 bases outside the gene matches. This CDR3 region has 17 residues. The CDR3 nucleotides read TGTGCCAGCAGCCAAGGGGTACAGCGGGGGGCTTTCAATGAGCAGTTCTTC. As protein: CASSQGVQRGAFNEQFF.

The gene calls are TRBV9 and TRBJ2-7; D is ambiguous. From germline, CDR1 is SGDLS and CDR2 YYNGEE. CDR3 length: 13 residues. CDR3 sequence: CASIAGGPYDQYV. CDR3 nucleotides: TGTGCCAGCATCGCCGGTGGCCCCTACGATCAGTACGTC.